The 29 T cell receptor beta chains given below trace back to one sample, sequenced in a study of blood T cell repertoires in COVID-19. Measured with immunoSEQ multiplex PCR; TCRdb has only the in-frame clones, and not every one. Found here are about 100,000 clones, about 81% of them singletons; the top ten hold around 16%. The sample taken for sequencing was peripheral blood. These receptors originate from a woman aged 55-69 years with acute or convalescent COVID-19.

V gene TRBV28 combines with J gene TRBJ1-1; D gene uncertain. The germline V gene encodes CDR1 MDHEN and CDR2 SYDVKM. V was pared by 1 base and J by 3 bases, with 6 bases between. The CDR3 length is 13 residues. DNA of the CDR3: TGTGCCAGCAGTTTATTTCAGGACACTGAAGCTTTCTTT. Its translation: CASSLFQDTEAFF.

The V and J genes are TRBV6-5 and TRBJ2-5, with 10 nucleotides matching TRBD2. Per the germline V gene, CDR1 is MNHEY and CDR2 is SVGAGI. The CDR3 contains 14 residues. The junction had 7 bases not matched to a gene; V was cut back by 7 bases and J by 5 bases. CDR3 in DNA: TGTGCCAGCATCCAGCGGGGGGGCCTTGAGACCCAGTACTTC. It encodes CASIQRGGLETQYF.

The chain employs TRBV7-9 and TRBJ1-1, with 11 bases that match TRBD1. The ends lost 5 bases at V and 7 bases at J; junction bases unmatched: 12. The CDR3 is 16 residues long. CDR1 is SEHNR and CDR2 is FQNEAQ in the germline V gene (reference sequence). Here the CDR3 reads CASSLTAGQGAVEAFF. CDR3 sequence (DNA): TGTGCCAGCAGCCTGACGGCTGGACAGGGGGCTGTTGAAGCTTTCTTT.

The genes are TRBV2 and TRBJ1-6, with D tentatively TRBD1 (6 bases). In germline, CDR1 is SNHLY, CDR2 FYNNEI. The CDR3 totals 15 residues. Trimming pared 1 base from V and 9 bases from J, leaving 13 bases between. The CDR3 loop is CASSEGRGSVSPLHF. For the CDR3, the DNA is TGTGCCAGCAGTGAAGGCAGGGGCTCAGTTTCACCCCTCCACTTT.

In its sample, this clone was seen once. V and J are TRBV29-1 and TRBJ1-2, with 9 bases that match TRBD1. CDR3 length: 12 amino acids. CDR1 SQVTM and CDR2 ANQGSEA come from the germline V gene. Trimming cost V 6 bases and J 4 bases; bases outside gene matches: 3. CDR3: CSVGQGSYGYTF. CDR3 coding DNA: TGCAGCGTGGGACAGGGCAGCTATGGCTACACCTTC.

The chain has TRBV7-3 and TRBJ2-2; 14 bases match TRBD2. Trimming removed 4 bases from V and 1 base from J; junction bases left unmatched: 8. Germline V lookup: CDR1 SGHTA, CDR2 FQGTGA. This CDR3 is 19 amino acids long. The CDR3 sequence is CASSYPGLAGGGNTGELFF. The CDR3 DNA reads as TGTGCCAGCAGCTATCCCGGACTAGCGGGGGGCGGGAACACCGGGGAGCTGTTTTTT.

The CDR3 spells CASSLPRGTEAFF. CDR3 coding DNA: TGTGCCAGCAGCTTGCCCCGAGGCACTGAAGCTTTCTTT. The chain is built from TRBV5-4 and TRBJ1-1; D unclear. The germline CDR1 and CDR2 sequences are SGHNT and YYREEE (reference sequence). The CDR3 has 13 residues. V lost 1 base, J lost 4 bases, and 8 bases lay in between.

J is TRBJ2-3 and V is TRBV7-2, with a tentative D call TRBD2 (7 bases). V was cut by 7 bases and J by 6 bases, with 17 bases left in between. CDR1 is SGHTA and CDR2 is FQGNSA in the germline V gene. The CDR3 extends over 14 amino acids. The DNA of the CDR3 is TGTGCCAGCACTAGAGGGGGGGTTGGGGATACGCAGTATTTT. Amino acid sequence: CASTRGGVGDTQYF.

The gene calls are TRBV10-1 and TRBJ1-6; the match to TRBD1 covers 8 bases. Germline V gene data show CDR1 as WNHNN and CDR2 as SYGVQD (reference sequence). J lost 6 bases, V lost 8 bases, and 18 bases had no gene match. The CDR3 is made up of 18 amino acids. The CDR3 DNA sequence: TGCGCCAGCGGGGGGACAGGCACACAGCTACTTTCTAATTCACCCCTCCACTTT. It specifies CASGGTGTQLLSNSPLHF.

The V call is TRBV12-5, the J call TRBJ1-1; D not resolved. The V gene lost 3 bases and the J gene lost 5 bases, with 13 bases spanning the gap. The length of the CDR3 is 14 residues. CDR1 and CDR2 (germline): LGHNT, FRNRAP. CDR3 in DNA: TGTGCTAGTGGTTTCCCCTCCTCGGGGACTGAAGCTTTCTTT. Residues: CASGFPSSGTEAFF.

V gene TRBV6-4 combines with J gene TRBJ2-3; 8 bases match TRBD2. The V segment lost 3 bases and the J segment 0 bases; nucleotides outside the gene matches: 2. The CDR3 has 15 amino acids. CDR1 and CDR2 from the germline V gene are MRHNA and SNTAGT. The CDR3 region has the DNA TGTGCCAGCAGTGAGACGGGGGGGAGCACAGATACGCAGTATTTT. Translating gives CASSETGGSTDTQYF.

This clone was seen just once. The rearrangement links TRBV24-1 to TRBJ2-1, with a possible D match to TRBD2 (6 bases). V lost 5 bases, J lost 7 bases, and 23 bases lay in between. Germline CDR1 is KGHDR and CDR2 is SFDVKD. The CDR3 extends over 17 amino acids. DNA of the CDR3: TGTGCCACCAGTGCTTACCCTGGGCGTTTTCGGGGGAATGAGCAGTTCTTC. Translation gives CATSAYPGRFRGNEQFF.

This chain links TRBV27 with TRBJ1-6; no firm D call. Germline V gene lookup returns CDR1 MNHEY and CDR2 SMNVEV (reference sequence). The CDR3 runs 16 residues. V lost 3 bases to trimming and J lost 3 bases, with 12 bases between them. This CDR3 is CASSFADSLYNSPLHF. The CDR3 nucleotides are TGTGCCAGCAGTTTCGCCGACTCGCTCTATAATTCACCCCTCCACTTT.

The J gene is TRBJ1-1, the V gene TRBV2; unclear D gene. In germline, CDR1 is SNHLY, CDR2 FYNNEI. The V end was cut by 7 bases, the J end by 0 bases, with 9 bases between. The length of the CDR3 is 13 residues. CDR3 in amino acids: CASTNSLNTEAFF. CDR3 coding DNA: TGTGCCAGCACCAACAGTCTGAACACTGAAGCTTTCTTT. Full variable domain (remainder filled in from reference TRBV2 and TRBJ1-1): EPEVTQTPSHQVTQMGQEVILRCVPISNHLYFYWYRQILGQKVEFLVSFYNNEISEKSEIFDDQFSVERPDGSNFTLKIRSTKLEDSAMYFCASTNSLNTEAFFGQGTRLTVV.

The chain has TRBV2 and TRBJ1-2; D unclear. The germline gives CDR1 SNHLY, CDR2 FYNNEI. V lost 7 bases and J lost 4, with 16 bases in between. The CDR3 loop spans 14 amino acids. DNA for the CDR3: TGTGCCAGCACCATTAGAGTAGTGATCTATGGCTACACCTTC. Encoded protein: CASTIRVVIYGYTF.

The table lists this clone with a count of one. V usage is TRBV18 and J usage is TRBJ1-1; 9 bases fit TRBD1. Germline CDR1 KGHSH, CDR2 LQKENI. V lost 4 bases and J lost 6; bases outside the gene matches: 9. This CDR3 region has 15 residues. As DNA, the CDR3 is TGTGCCAGCTCACAAACTCCCGACAGGGGGGCTGAAGCTTTCTTT. Its translation is CASSQTPDRGAEAFF.

The DNA of the CDR3 is TGTGCAAGATATTATGGCTACACCTTC. Protein sequence: CARYYGYTF. The chain combines TRBV12-2 with TRBJ1-2. TRBV12-2 is labeled a pseudogene. The CDR3 is 9 amino acids.

The CDR3 DNA sequence: TGTGCCAGCAGTGACTTTAACGCGGGAGCAGCTTTCTTT. Translated, it gives CASSDFNAGAAFF. The chain links TRBV6-4 to TRBJ1-1; D is unclear. CDR3 length: 13 amino acids. V gave up 1 base and J gave up 10 bases, with 13 bases separating them. Germline values: CDR1 MRHNA, CDR2 SNTAGT.

The V and J genes are TRBV29-1 and TRBJ1-5; D is perhaps TRBD1 (5 bases). CDR1 and CDR2 (germline): SQVTM, ANQGSEA. With 3 bases removed from V and 3 bases from J, the gap between germline ends came to 9 bases. The CDR3 covers 13 residues. CDR3 protein: CSVESGTNQPQHF. The CDR3 bases are TGCAGCGTTGAGAGCGGGACCAATCAGCCCCAGCATTTT.

This clone was observed once. This chain uses TRBV27 with TRBJ1-2; 7 bases agree with TRBD1. V trimming: 4 bases; J trimming: 3 bases; junction bases outside the gene matches: 2. The CDR3 totals 13 residues. Germline CDR1 is MNHEY and CDR2 is SMNVEV (reference sequence). The CDR3 here is CASSYRGDYGYTF. The CDR3 DNA reads TGTGCCAGCAGTTACAGGGGTGACTATGGCTACACCTTC.

The rearrangement uses TRBV2 and TRBJ1-5; D may be TRBD1 (5 bases). V was trimmed by 4 bases and J by 0 bases, leaving 10 bases between them. Germline-derived CDR1 and CDR2 are SNHLY and FYNNEI. The CDR3 totals 15 residues. CDR3 nucleotides: TGTGCCAGCAGTGTCGACAGCAATAGCAATCAGCCCCAGCATTTT. Protein product: CASSVDSNSNQPQHF.

The V and J genes are TRBV2 and TRBJ1-2; a possible D gene is TRBD1 (5 bases). The CDR3 totals 16 residues. Germline loops: CDR1 SNHLY, CDR2 FYNNEI. With 7 bases removed from V and 1 base from J, the gap between germline ends came to 19 bases. DNA for the CDR3: TGTGCCAGCAATCTCCTCCCCCCGACAGTTAACTATGGCTACACCTTC. It is translated as CASNLLPPTVNYGYTF.

CDR3 bases: TGTGCCACCAGCAGAGCAAGAGGGACAGAATATGGCTACACCTTC. Translated, it gives CATSRARGTEYGYTF. The chain joins TRBV15 to TRBJ1-2; 7 bases fit TRBD1. V dropped 1 base and J dropped 5; count of bases not matched to a gene: 7. Germline V gives CDR1 LNHNV, CDR2 YYDKDF (reference sequence). The CDR3 extends over 15 amino acids.

The rearrangement uses TRBV5-1 and TRBJ1-5; the D gene is possibly TRBD1 (5 bases). Trimming shortened V by 4 bases and J by 3 bases, and 11 bases separated the two germline ends. The CDR3 contains 14 residues. Germline V gene sequence: CDR1 SGHRS, CDR2 YFSETQ. CDR3 loop: CASSLDSYNQPQHF. In DNA, the CDR3 is TGCGCCAGCAGCCTCGACAGCTACAATCAGCCCCAGCATTTT. Full variable domain (remainder filled in from reference TRBV5-1 and TRBJ1-5): KAGVTQTPRYLIKTRGQQVTLSCSPISGHRSVSWYQQTPGQGLQFLFEYFSETQRNKGNFPGRFSGRQFSNSRSEMNVSTLELGDSALYLCASSLDSYNQPQHFGDGTRLSIL.

V and J are TRBV7-2 and TRBJ1-6; D is ambiguous. The germline CDR1 and CDR2 sequences are SGHTA and FQGNSA. This CDR3 comprises 15 residues. The V end lost 3 bases, the J end lost 10 bases, and 16 bases lay between the germline ends. CDR3 region: CASSFGEGEGSPLHF. The CDR3 coding sequence is TGTGCCAGCAGCTTTGGTGAGGGAGAGGGATCACCCCTCCACTTT. Using reference TRBV7-2 and TRBJ1-6 for the parts outside the CDR3, the full variable domain is GAGVSQSPSNKVTEKGKDVELRCDPISGHTALYWYRQSLGQGLEFLIYFQGNSAPDKSGLPSDRFSAERTGGSVSTLTIQRTQQEDSAVYLCASSFGEGEGSPLHFGNGTRLTVT.

V usage is TRBV24-1 and J usage is TRBJ1-1; 7 bases agree with TRBD1. Germline V gives CDR1 KGHDR, CDR2 SFDVKD. This CDR3 is built from 16 residues. Trimming at V came to 2 bases and at J to 6 bases, leaving 11 bases not matched to a gene. The CDR3 is CATSDSTRTGLSEAFF. Written as DNA, the CDR3 is TGTGCCACCAGTGATTCAACCAGGACAGGCCTGTCTGAAGCTTTCTTT.

This chain joins TRBV3-1 (or the pseudogene TRBV3-2) and TRBJ1-3; tentative D call: TRBD1 (6 bases). Germline loops: CDR1 LGHDT, CDR2 YNNKEL (reference sequence). This CDR3 is 17 amino acids long. V lost 0 bases and J 1 base, leaving 13 bases between the germline ends. CDR3 bases: TGTGCCAGCAGCCAAGAAACAGGGTATGGATCTGGAAACACCATATATTTT. This gives the protein CASSQETGYGSGNTIYF.

The chain couples TRBV5-4 to TRBJ2-5, with 9 bases that match TRBD1. The V segment lost 4 bases and the J segment 4 bases; nucleotides outside the gene matches: 8. This CDR3 spans 15 amino acids. Germline values: CDR1 SGHNT, CDR2 YYREEE (reference sequence). The CDR3 reads CASSPGTGLRETQYF. For the CDR3, the DNA is TGTGCCAGCAGCCCCGGGACAGGGCTTCGAGAGACCCAGTACTTC.

This clone has just one count. The genes are TRBV20-1 and TRBJ2-3; a weak D match, TRBD1 (6 bases). In germline, CDR1 is DFQATT, CDR2 SNEGSKA (reference sequence). Trimming took 3 bases from V and 0 from J, leaving 13 bases between them. The length of the CDR3 is 15 residues. The CDR3 loop reads CSASRGGYSTDTQYF. The CDR3 DNA follows: TGCAGTGCTAGTCGAGGGGGATATAGCACAGATACGCAGTATTTT.